This TCR beta chain was captured in a study of OX40 agonist ivuxolimab in advanced cancers. Overall study: Patients were treated with intravenous ivuxolimab, dosed at 0.01 to 10 mg/kg and infused every 2 weeks.

Regarding the study as a whole: Antigen specificity was not determined for the expanded peripheral T cells. Partly responding patients at 0.1-3.0 mg/kg showed some of the smallest clonal expansion.

Data came from immunoSEQ multiplex PCR; TCRdb stores just in-frame clones and leaves some out. The sample lists 61,000 or so clones, nearly 85% occurring once. This clone was counted between two and nine times. The antigen is not known. The sequence was collected from an adult with an advanced solid tumor such as melanoma, head and neck, liver or kidney cancer. This specimen consisted of CD4+ or CD8+ T cells sorted from blood, obtained in a trial of the OX40 agonist ivuxolimab.

This CDR3 reads CASSDNYSGGNTDTQYF. The CDR3 DNA is TGTGCCAGCAGTGACAACTATAGCGGGGGGAACACAGATACGCAGTATTTT. The rearrangement links TRBV2 to TRBJ2-3; 10 bases align to TRBD2. V dropped 3 bases and J dropped 2; count of bases not matched to a gene: 8. This CDR3 contains 17 residues. In germline, CDR1 is SNHLY, CDR2 FYNNEI. Using reference TRBV2 and TRBJ2-3 for the parts outside the CDR3, the full variable domain is EPEVTQTPSHQVTQMGQEVILRCVPISNHLYFYWYRQILGQKVEFLVSFYNNEISEKSEIFDDQFSVERPDGSNFTLKIRSTKLEDSAMYFCASSDNYSGGNTDTQYFGPGTRLTVL.